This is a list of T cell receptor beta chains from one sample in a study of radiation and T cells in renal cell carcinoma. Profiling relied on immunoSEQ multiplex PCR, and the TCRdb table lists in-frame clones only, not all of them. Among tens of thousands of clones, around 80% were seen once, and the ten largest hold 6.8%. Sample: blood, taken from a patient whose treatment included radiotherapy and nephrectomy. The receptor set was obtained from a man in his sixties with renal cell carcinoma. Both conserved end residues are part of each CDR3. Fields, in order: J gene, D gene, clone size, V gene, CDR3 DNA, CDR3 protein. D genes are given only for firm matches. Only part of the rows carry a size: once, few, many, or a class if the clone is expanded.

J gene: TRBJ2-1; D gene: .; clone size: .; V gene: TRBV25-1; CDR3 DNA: TGTGCCAGCAGACCCTGGGGGAATGAGCAGTTCTTC; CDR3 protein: CASRPWGNEQFF
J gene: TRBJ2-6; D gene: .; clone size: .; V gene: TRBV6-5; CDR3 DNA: TGTGCCAGCAGAACGCTAGTATCTGGGGCCAACGTCCTGACTTTC; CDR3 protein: CASRTLVSGANVLTF
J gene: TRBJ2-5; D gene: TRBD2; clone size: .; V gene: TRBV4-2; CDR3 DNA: TGTGCCAGCAGCCCTGCTCTAGCGGGGGGGCTAGGGACCCAGTACTTC; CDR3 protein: CASSPALAGGLGTQYF
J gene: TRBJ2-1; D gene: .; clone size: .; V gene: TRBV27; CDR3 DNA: TGTGCCAGCAGGGTACAGGGTAAGAATGAGCAGTTCTTC; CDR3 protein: CASRVQGKNEQFF
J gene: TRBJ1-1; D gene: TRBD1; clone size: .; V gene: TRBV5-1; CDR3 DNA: TGCGCCAGCAGCCCGGCAGGGGGGGAGTGGACTGAAGCTTTCTTT; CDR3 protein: CASSPAGGEWTEAFF
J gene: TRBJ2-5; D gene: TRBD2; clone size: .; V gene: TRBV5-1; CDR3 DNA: TGCGCCAGCAGCTTGGTACTAGCGGGGGCCCAAGAGACCCAGTACTTC; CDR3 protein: CASSLVLAGAQETQYF
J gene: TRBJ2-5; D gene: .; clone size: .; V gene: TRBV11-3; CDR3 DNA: TGTGCCAGCAGCTTAGGAGGTACAGCGGCTACCCAAGAGACCCAGTACTTC; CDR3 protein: CASSLGGTAATQETQYF
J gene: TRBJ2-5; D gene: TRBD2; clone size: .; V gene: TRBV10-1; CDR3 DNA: TGCGCCAGCAGCCCGACTAGCGGGAGCCGAGAGACCCAGTACTTC; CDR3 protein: CASSPTSGSRETQYF
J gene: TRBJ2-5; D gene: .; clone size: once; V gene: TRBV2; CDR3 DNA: TGTGCCAGCAGTGAAGTTCGCGGGGGCGGAGAGACCCAGTACTTC; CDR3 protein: CASSEVRGGGETQYF
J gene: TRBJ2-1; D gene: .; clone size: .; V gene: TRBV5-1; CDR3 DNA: TGCGCCAGCAGCTCTGCGGGGAGCTCCTACAATGAGCAGTTCTTC; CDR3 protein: CASSSAGSSYNEQFF
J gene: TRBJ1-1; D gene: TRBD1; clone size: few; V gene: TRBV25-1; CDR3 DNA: TGTGCCAGCAGTAGACAGGGGGGAACTGAAGCTTTCTTT; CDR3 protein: CASSRQGGTEAFF
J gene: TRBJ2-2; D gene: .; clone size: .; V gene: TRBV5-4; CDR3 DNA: TGTGCCAGCAGCTTGGGAGGGGGGGCCCCCGGGGAGCTGTTTTTT; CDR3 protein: CASSLGGGAPGELFF
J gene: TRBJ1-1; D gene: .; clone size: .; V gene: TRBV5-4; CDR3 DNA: TGTGCCAGCAGCTTGGACAGCAGTAACACTGAAGCTTTCTTT; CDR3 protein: CASSLDSSNTEAFF
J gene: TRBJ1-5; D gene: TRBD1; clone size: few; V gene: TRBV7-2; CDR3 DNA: TGTGCCAGCAGCCTCTGGGGGCAGGGGGATCAGCCCCAGCATTTT; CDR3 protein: CASSLWGQGDQPQHF
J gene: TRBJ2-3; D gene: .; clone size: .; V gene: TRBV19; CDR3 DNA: TGTGCCAGTAGTCCCTCGAAAGCCACAGATACGCAGTATTTT; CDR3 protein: CASSPSKATDTQYF
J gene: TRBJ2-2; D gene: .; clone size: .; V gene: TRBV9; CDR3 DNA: TGTGCCAGCAGCGTAGAAGTGGACATGACCCGGGAGCTGTTTTTT; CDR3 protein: CASSVEVDMTRELFF
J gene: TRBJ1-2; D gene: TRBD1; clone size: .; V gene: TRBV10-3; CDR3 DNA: TGTGCCATCAGTCCAACAGGGGGCGCTTCCGGCTACACCTTC; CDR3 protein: CAISPTGGASGYTF
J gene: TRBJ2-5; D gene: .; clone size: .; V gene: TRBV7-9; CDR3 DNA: TGTGCCAGCAGCTTAGTCTCCGCAGAGACCCAGTACTTC; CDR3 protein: CASSLVSAETQYF
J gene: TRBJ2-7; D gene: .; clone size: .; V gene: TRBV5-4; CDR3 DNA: TGTGCCAGCAGCCTGGGAGGCAACTCCTACGAGCAGTACTTC; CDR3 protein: CASSLGGNSYEQYF
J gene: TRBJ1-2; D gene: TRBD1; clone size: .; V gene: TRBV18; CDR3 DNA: TGTGCCAGCTCAAGATCCGGGACAGGGGATGGCTATGGCTACACCTTC; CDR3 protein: CASSRSGTGDGYGYTF
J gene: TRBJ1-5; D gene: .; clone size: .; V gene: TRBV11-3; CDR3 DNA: TGTGCCAGCAACACTAGGACATATAGCAATCAGCCCCAGCATTTT; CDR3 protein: CASNTRTYSNQPQHF
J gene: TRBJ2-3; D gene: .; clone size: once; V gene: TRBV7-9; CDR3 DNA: TGTGCCAGCAGCTTAGTTCTTCAGGGCTTAGATACGCAGTATTTT; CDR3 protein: CASSLVLQGLDTQYF
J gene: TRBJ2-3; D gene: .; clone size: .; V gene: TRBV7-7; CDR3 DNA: TGTGCCAGCACCAAACAAGCGGTTAGCACAGATACGCAGTATTTT; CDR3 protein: CASTKQAVSTDTQYF
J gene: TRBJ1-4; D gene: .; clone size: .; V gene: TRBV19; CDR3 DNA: TGTGCCAGTAGTATAGGGGTAGCTAATGAAAAACTGTTTTTT; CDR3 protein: CASSIGVANEKLFF
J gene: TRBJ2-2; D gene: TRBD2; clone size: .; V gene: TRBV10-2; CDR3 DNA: TGCGCCAGCAGTGAGGCTAGCGGGAGCACCGGGGAGCTGTTTTTT; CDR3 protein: CASSEASGSTGELFF
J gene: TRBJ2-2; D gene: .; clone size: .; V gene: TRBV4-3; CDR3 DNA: TGCGCCAGCAGCCAAGATCGAGACAACACCGGGGAGCTGTTTTTT; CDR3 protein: CASSQDRDNTGELFF
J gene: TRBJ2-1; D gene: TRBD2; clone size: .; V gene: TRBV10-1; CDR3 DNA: TGCGCCAGCAGTGAAGCTAGCGGGGTTGAGAATGAGCAGTTCTTC; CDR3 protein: CASSEASGVENEQFF
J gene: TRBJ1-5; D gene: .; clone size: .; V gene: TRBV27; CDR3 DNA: TGTGCCAGCAGGATGACATATAATCAGCCCCAGCATTTT; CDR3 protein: CASRMTYNQPQHF
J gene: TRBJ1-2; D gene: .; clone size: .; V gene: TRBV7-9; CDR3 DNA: TGTGCCAGCAGCTTAGGAGCATCAACGACGAGCTATGGCTACACCTTC; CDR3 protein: CASSLGASTTSYGYTF
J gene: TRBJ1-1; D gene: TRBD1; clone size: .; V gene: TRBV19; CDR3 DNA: TGTGCCAGTAGTATCAGGCATGGACAGGGGGGGACTGAAGCTTTCTTT; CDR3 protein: CASSIRHGQGGTEAFF
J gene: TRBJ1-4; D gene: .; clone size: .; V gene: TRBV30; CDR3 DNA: TGTGCCTGGAGTCCCCGGGGTCCCAGGGTTTCTAATGAAAAACTGTTTTTT; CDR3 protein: CAWSPRGPRVSNEKLFF
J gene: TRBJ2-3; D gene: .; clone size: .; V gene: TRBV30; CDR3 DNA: TGTGCCTGGAGTGTACCGGGACTCGCGCAGTATTTT; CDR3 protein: CAWSVPGLAQYF
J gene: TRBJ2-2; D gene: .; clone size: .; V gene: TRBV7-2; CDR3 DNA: TGTGCCAGCGAGGGGCAGAATCCCGGGGAGCTGTTTTTT; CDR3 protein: CASEGQNPGELFF
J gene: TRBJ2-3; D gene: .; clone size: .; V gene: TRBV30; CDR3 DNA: TGTGCCTGGAGTGTACAGGCTTGGGGTGGCACAGATACGCAGTATTTT; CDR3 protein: CAWSVQAWGGTDTQYF
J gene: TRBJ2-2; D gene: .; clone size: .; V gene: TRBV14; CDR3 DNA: TGTGCCAGCAGCCCCAGGGCCACGTTCACCGGGGAGCTGTTTTTT; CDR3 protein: CASSPRATFTGELFF
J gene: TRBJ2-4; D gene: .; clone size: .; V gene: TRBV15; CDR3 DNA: TGTGCCACCAGCAGAGGTAGAGTAGCCAAAAACATTCAGTACTTC; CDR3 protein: CATSRGRVAKNIQYF
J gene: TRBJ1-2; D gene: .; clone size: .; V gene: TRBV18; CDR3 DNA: TGTGCCAGCTCACCACCGGTAGGGGCAGGGATCGACTATGGCTACACCTTC; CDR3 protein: CASSPPVGAGIDYGYTF
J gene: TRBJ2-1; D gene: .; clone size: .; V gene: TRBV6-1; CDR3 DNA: TGTGCCAGCAGCCCGACAGCCCACAGAAACAATGAGCAGTTCTTC; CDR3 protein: CASSPTAHRNNEQFF
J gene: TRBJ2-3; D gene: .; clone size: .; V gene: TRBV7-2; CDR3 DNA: TGTGCCAGCAGGCGAACTAGTCGCGGAGATACGCAGTATTTT; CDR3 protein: CASRRTSRGDTQYF
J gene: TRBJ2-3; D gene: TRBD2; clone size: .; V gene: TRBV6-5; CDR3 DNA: TGTGCCAGCATGAGGCTAGCGGGAGGAGATACGCAGTATTTT; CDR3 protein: CASMRLAGGDTQYF
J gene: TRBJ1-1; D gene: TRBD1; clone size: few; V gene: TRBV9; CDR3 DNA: TGTGCCAGCAGCCCCAGGCAGGGGGCGAGCACTGAAGCTTTCTTT; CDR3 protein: CASSPRQGASTEAFF
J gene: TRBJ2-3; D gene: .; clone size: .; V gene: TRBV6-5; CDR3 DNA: TGTGCCAGCAGTTACAACACCGCCACAGATACGCAGTATTTT; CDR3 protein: CASSYNTATDTQYF
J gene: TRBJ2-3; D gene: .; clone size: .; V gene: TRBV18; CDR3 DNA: TGTGCCAGCTCACCACTCAGGAGTCGTGGCGGCAGGGGGGACGCAGATACGCAGTATTTT; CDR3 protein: CASSPLRSRGGRGDADTQYF
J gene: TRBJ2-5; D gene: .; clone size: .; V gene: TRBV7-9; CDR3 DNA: TGTGCCAGCAGCCCAAGACAGGCGATGTACCAAGAGACCCAGTACTTC; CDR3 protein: CASSPRQAMYQETQYF
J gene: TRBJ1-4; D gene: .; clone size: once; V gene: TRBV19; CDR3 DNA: TGTGCCAGTAGTATGAGCCGGAATTTAATTGCAACTAATGAAAAACTGTTTTTT; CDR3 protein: CASSMSRNLIATNEKLFF
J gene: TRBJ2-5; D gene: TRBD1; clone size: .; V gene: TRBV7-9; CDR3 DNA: TGTGCCAGCAGCCAGGGACAGGGGGTGGAGACCCAGTACTTC; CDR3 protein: CASSQGQGVETQYF
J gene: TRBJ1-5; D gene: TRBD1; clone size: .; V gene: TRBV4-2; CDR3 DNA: TGTGCCAGCAGCCAACCTTGGCCCTTAGGGACAGGGTATTCGGGTAATCAGCCCCAGCATTTT; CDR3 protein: CASSQPWPLGTGYSGNQPQHF
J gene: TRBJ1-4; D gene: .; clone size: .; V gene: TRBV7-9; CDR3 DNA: TGTGCCAGCAGCCACCCTCCCGGAAGGGCAGTTGAAAAACTGTTTTTT; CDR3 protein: CASSHPPGRAVEKLFF
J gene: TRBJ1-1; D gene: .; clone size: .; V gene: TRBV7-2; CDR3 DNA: TGTGCCAGCAGCTTAGGAAGGACAGCGAACACTGAAGCTTTCTTT; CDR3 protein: CASSLGRTANTEAFF
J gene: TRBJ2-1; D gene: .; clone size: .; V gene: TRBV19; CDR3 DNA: TGTGCCAGTAGTATAGGACTCGTTGGCTCCTACAATGAGCAGTTCTTC; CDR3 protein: CASSIGLVGSYNEQFF
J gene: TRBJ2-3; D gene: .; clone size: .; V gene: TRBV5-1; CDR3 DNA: TGCGCCAGCAGCTCTACACAGGGTATAGTAACAGATACGCAGTATTTT; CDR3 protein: CASSSTQGIVTDTQYF